This T cell receptor beta chain was observed in a study of shared clonotypes between healthy human individuals (dated by TCRdb to the early 2020s). Notes on the research overall: The cohort comprised a couple of women and a few men aged 18 to 49 years. For each donor, CD4 naive and CD4 memory were each given three plates, CD8 naive was given two plates, and CD8 memory was given one plate. To estimate repertoire size and how much clonotypes are shared between individuals, the study performed deep sequencing of blood TCR repertoires from 4 to 6 healthy adults. Libraries were prepared and TCR repertoires were sequenced by different laboratories using diverse techniques, in order to increase sequencing depth and limit assay-specific biases. Leukapheresis yielded between about 0.85 and 10 billion PBMCs per donor. Broader findings and caveats from the paper: Clonotypes shared by all four sorted-subset donors showed higher generation probabilities than non-shared clonotypes. Based on pairwise subsampling, the degree of clonotype sharing among donors was expected to be affected by sequencing depth. Because the study included only a small number of donors, the genetic and exposure-history diversity represented was limited. Across a few donors, around 5.4% of naive CD4, roughly 3.3% of naive CD8, 2.3% of memory CD4, and roughly 0.41% of memory CD8 clonotypes were shared. Sampling was limited to blood, and TCR repertoires in tissue likely differ from TCR repertoires in blood. Estimated clonotype richness was generally larger for naive than for memory subsets. Incomplete sequencing was indicated by rarefaction of sorted-subset datasets, despite the large sequencing depth.

About this clone itself: Its specific antigen is unknown. There are no base qualities to consult, and no much larger clone falls within one base. Other DNA sequences from this sample encode an identical CDR3 as well.

Donors were healthy HIV-negative adults with no recently reported acute infections or vaccinations. Every donor was a Caucasian adult residing in Nashville, Tennessee, USA. CD4+ T cells were enriched by magnetic negative selection; naive cells were then positively selected on CD45RA, and the negative fraction formed the memory subset. After blood collection by leukapheresis, PBMCs were isolated using Ficoll-Histopaque density gradient centrifugation and then cryopreserved in the vapor phase of liquid nitrogen. Analytical flow cytometry was used to check the purity and quantity of each magnetically sorted T cell population. From each sorted fraction, genomic DNA was isolated and quantified by UV absorbance on a Nanodrop 2000c. Using the deep immunoSEQ assay, TCR CDR3 regions were amplified from genomic DNA by multiplex PCR. Extracted genomic DNA from each cell subset was distributed evenly across all wells of several immunoSEQ 96-well plates, and each plate was treated as a replicate. Each replicate PCR for sorted subsets received roughly 200 ng genomic DNA, equal to about 30,000 T cell genomes. Purified libraries were measured with a Qubit 3.0 fluorometer, size-checked on a Bioanalyzer 2100, and measured again with the KAPA Library Quantification kit. Every immunoSEQ 96-well plate was sequenced on a separate single-read 150-cycle Illumina NextSeq 550 flow cell. The paper's processing steps were these. The immunoSEQ output contained only junctional sequences without quality scores, so filtering could not match that applied to full-length reads. To assign V/J genes and CDR3, sequences were annotated using PyIR, a Python wrapper for IgBLAST v1.9, with IMGT germline references. Reads were filtered out if the reads had weak V/J assignments (E-value above 1e-6), no CDR3, stop codons, out-of-frame junctions, or ambiguous translated residues. V3J clonotypes were defined by identical inferred V gene, J gene, and CDR3 amino acid sequence. To compute the percentage overlap between repertoires, the number of shared unique clonotypes was divided by the size of the smaller repertoire. Three approaches were used to assess repertoire richness: RTK rarefaction, the Chao1 estimator, and Recon v2.1 estimates of unobserved clonotypes. OLGA was used to compute generation probabilities for all TCRbeta clonotypes that the gDNA method yielded from a few donors. TCRdb re-hosts the immuneACCESS table, in-frame sequences only. Its copies lack some clones; in the studies checked, an unresolved V gene accounts for under half of them, and the cause for the rest is not known. That table supplies the V and J calls and clone size; D and trimming were determined from the DNA. The sample profile shows about a million clones; about 75% of them were found once. Roughly 1.5% of the sample lies in the top ten.

The trim is 3 bases for V and 7 bases for J, with a gap of 10 bases between the germline ends. For CDR1 and CDR2, the germline V gene lists KGHSH and LQKENI. Spanning cysteine to phenylalanine, the CDR3 consists of 13 amino acids. Only the CDR3 DNA stays, 39 bases, in frame from base 1. This receptor was obtained from a man in his late teens or twenties in good health. Sequencing used memory CD4+ T cells sorted from blood. The cell subset or site label corresponds to: CD45RA-negative fraction. Rearrangement joined TRBV18 to TRBJ1-5, with TRBD1 perhaps the D gene, on 6 matching bases. The DNA reads as follows: TGTGCCAGCTCACCGACAGGAACCCAGCCCCAGCATTTT. Translated, this gives CASSPTGTQPQHF.